Sequencing of this T cell receptor beta chain was carried out in a study of control samples from healthy donors and cancer patients. Produced via immunoSEQ multiplex PCR; TCRdb's table is partial and in-frame only. The table lists about 130,000 clones, over 90% of them singletons. The CDR3 runs to 17 residues. The V gene's germline CDR1 is SQVTM and CDR2 ANQGSEA. The V end lost 1 base, the J end lost 4 bases, and 20 bases lay between the germline ends. This clone was recorded once. The rearrangement uses TRBV29-1 and TRBJ2-1; D assignment may be TRBD1 or TRBD2 (6 bases each). The specimen was PBMCs. This clonotype was sampled from a man between 60 and 75 years old with colorectal cancer. The CDR3 bases are TGCAGCGTTGAAGTTTTGGGGGGCAATGGGGTTTACAATGAGCAGTTCTTC. Encoded protein: CSVEVLGGNGVYNEQFF.